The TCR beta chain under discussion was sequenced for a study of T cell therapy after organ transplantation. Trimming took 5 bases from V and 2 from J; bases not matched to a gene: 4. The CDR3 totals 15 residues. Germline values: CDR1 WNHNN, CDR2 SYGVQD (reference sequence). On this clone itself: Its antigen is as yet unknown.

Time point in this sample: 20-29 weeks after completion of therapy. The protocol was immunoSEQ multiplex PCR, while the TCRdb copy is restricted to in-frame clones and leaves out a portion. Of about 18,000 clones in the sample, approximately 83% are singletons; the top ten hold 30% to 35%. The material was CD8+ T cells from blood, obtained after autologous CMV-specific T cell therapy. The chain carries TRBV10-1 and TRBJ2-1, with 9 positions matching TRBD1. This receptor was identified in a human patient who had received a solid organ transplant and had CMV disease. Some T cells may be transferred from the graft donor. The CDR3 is CASSSGTGPYNEQFF. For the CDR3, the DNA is TGCGCCAGCAGTTCCGGGACAGGGCCCTACAATGAGCAGTTCTTC.